Listed below are T cell receptor beta chains from one sample, sequenced in a study of sequential checkpoint blockade in melanoma. Sequenced by immunoSEQ multiplex PCR; TCRdb stores in-frame clones only, minus some. The repertoire holds almost 9,500 clones, 27% seen once, with 20% to 25% in the top ten. The starting material was tumor tissue (inferred from file names), obtained from a patient given nivolumab and ipilimumab in sequence. The origin of the receptors is a human donor with melanoma. CDR3s include the opening cysteine and the closing phenylalanine or tryptophan. Each record gives: V gene, clone size, D gene, J gene, CDR3 protein, CDR3 DNA. The D gene is left open where the match is weak. Clone size is given for some rows only: seen once, a few or many times, or a class if the clone is expanded.

TRBV6-8	few	-	TRBJ1-3	CAIRKDSGNTIYF	TGTGCCATCAGAAAGGACTCTGGAAACACCATATATTTT
TRBV6-7	-	-	TRBJ2-7	CASSPRDEQYF	TGTGCCAGCAGCCCGAGGGACGAGCAGTACTTC
TRBV18	-	-	TRBJ1-4	CASSPAIGGANEKLFF	TGTGCCAGCTCACCAGCCATTGGGGGGGCGAATGAAAAACTGTTTTTT
TRBV15	few	TRBD2	TRBJ2-1	CATSRDMGLNNEQFF	TGTGCCACCAGCAGAGATATGGGACTAAACAATGAGCAGTTCTTC
TRBV6-8	-	-	TRBJ2-1	CASSTSGVWNEQFF	TGTGCCAGCAGTACCTCAGGGGTTTGGAATGAGCAGTTCTTC
TRBV15	few	-	TRBJ2-5	CATSRDLLGETQYF	TGTGCCACCAGCAGAGATCTTCTCGGAGAGACCCAGTACTTC
TRBV12-5	once	TRBD1	TRBJ1-1	CASGPHPPGQGFTEAFF	TGTGCTAGTGGTCCCCACCCTCCGGGACAGGGGTTCACTGAAGCTTTCTTT
TRBV6-8	-	-	TRBJ2-3	CASSRGRTTDTQYF	TGTGCCAGCAGCAGGGGACGGACCACAGATACGCAGTATTTT
TRBV12-5	few	-	TRBJ1-2	CASGFGGGANYGYTF	TGTGCTAGTGGTTTTGGAGGGGGAGCTAACTATGGCTACACCTTC
TRBV5-1	-	TRBD2	TRBJ2-5	CASSLLPGLVETQYF	TGCGCCAGCAGCTTATTACCGGGACTAGTAGAGACCCAGTACTTC
TRBV18	-	-	TRBJ1-2	CASSPTRESTYGYTF	TGTGCCAGCTCACCAACAAGGGAAAGCACCTATGGCTACACCTTC
TRBV9	few	TRBD1	TRBJ1-2	CASSPNEGQSYGYTF	TGTGCCAGCAGCCCAAACGAGGGACAGAGCTATGGCTACACCTTC
TRBV25-1	few	-	TRBJ1-4	CASSAGTLRENEKLFF	TGTGCCAGCAGTGCCGGGACATTAAGGGAGAATGAAAAACTGTTTTTT
TRBV11-3	-	-	TRBJ2-1	CASSLEGLDGNEQFF	TGTGCCAGCAGCTTGGAGGGTCTAGACGGGAATGAGCAGTTCTTC
TRBV9	-	TRBD1	TRBJ1-1	CASSSEGAVVAFF	TGTGCCAGCAGTAGTGAGGGGGCGGTAGTAGCTTTCTTT
TRBV28	few	TRBD1	TRBJ1-3	CASSQTGGRRNTIYF	TGTGCCAGCAGCCAAACAGGGGGGAGACGTAACACCATATATTTT
TRBV19	-	-	TRBJ1-1	CASSRTVNTEAFF	TGTGCCAGTAGCCGGACAGTTAACACTGAAGCTTTCTTT
TRBV29-1	medium-sized	-	TRBJ1-1	CSSHYRTENTEAFF	TGCAGCTCCCACTATCGGACAGAGAACACTGAAGCTTTCTTT
TRBV18	-	TRBD1	TRBJ2-3	CASSPLTGEFGYF	TGTGCCAGCTCACCACTTACAGGGGAGTTTGGGTATTTT
TRBV18	-	TRBD2	TRBJ2-3	CASSLAGDTQYF	TGTGCCAGCTCCTTAGCGGGGGATACGCAGTATTTT
TRBV29-1	-	-	TRBJ2-3	CSVVLVRGTDTQYF	TGCAGCGTTGTTCTGGTCCGCGGCACAGATACGCAGTATTTT
TRBV5-1	few	-	TRBJ2-3	CASSLDPNADTQYF	TGCGCCAGCAGCTTGGACCCGAACGCAGATACGCAGTATTTT
TRBV19	-	-	TRBJ1-1	CASSIVPGAMAFF	TGTGCCAGTAGTATAGTGCCGGGGGCGATGGCTTTCTTT
TRBV9	few	-	TRBJ2-3	CASIQVGGSPTDTQYF	TGTGCCAGCATCCAGGTAGGAGGGTCTCCTACAGATACGCAGTATTTT
TRBV11-3	few	-	TRBJ2-3	CASSFRSISDTQYF	TGTGCCAGCAGCTTCAGATCCATCTCGGATACGCAGTATTTT
TRBV9	-	-	TRBJ2-3	CASSGGRGTDTQYF	TGTGCCAGCAGTGGGGGCAGGGGCACAGATACGCAGTATTTT
TRBV19	medium-sized	-	TRBJ1-1	CASSISAGVGEAFF	TGTGCCAGTAGTATATCAGCCGGGGTTGGTGAAGCTTTCTTT
TRBV5-1	few	-	TRBJ2-2	CASSLDQGNTGELFF	TGCGCCAGCAGCTTGGATCAGGGGAACACCGGGGAGCTGTTTTTT
TRBV5-1	-	TRBD1	TRBJ2-5	CASSSSGTGKETQYF	TGCGCCAGCAGCTCCTCCGGGACAGGGAAAGAGACCCAGTACTTC
TRBV19	few	-	TRBJ1-4	CASSIQQSREKLFF	TGTGCCAGTAGTATCCAACAGTCTCGTGAAAAACTGTTTTTT
TRBV23-1	few	TRBD1	TRBJ1-2	CASSLDRGYGYTF	TGCGCCAGCAGCTTGGACAGGGGGTATGGCTACACCTTC
TRBV11-3	many	-	TRBJ1-1	CASSLSTGMNTEAFF	TGTGCCAGCAGCCTTTCGACAGGAATGAACACTGAAGCTTTCTTT
TRBV11-3	many	-	TRBJ2-1	CASSLGTTYNEQFF	TGTGCCAGCAGCTTGGGGACCACCTACAATGAGCAGTTCTTC
TRBV11-3	few	-	TRBJ2-6	CASSLGVAGANVLTF	TGTGCCAGCAGCTTAGGGGTAGCTGGGGCCAACGTCCTGACTTTC
TRBV29-1	-	-	TRBJ1-1	CSVFTGIEAEAFF	TGCAGCGTGTTCACGGGGATTGAGGCTGAAGCTTTCTTT
TRBV19	-	-	TRBJ1-1	CASSILQRGRGAEAFF	TGTGCCAGTAGTATTCTTCAAAGGGGGAGGGGCGCTGAAGCTTTCTTT
TRBV25-1	-	-	TRBJ1-5	CASSDHGDQPQHF	TGTGCCAGCAGTGATCATGGGGATCAGCCCCAGCATTTT
TRBV11-3	many	TRBD1	TRBJ1-4	CASSFGTGANEKLFF	TGTGCCAGCAGCTTCGGGACAGGGGCTAATGAAAAACTGTTTTTT
TRBV6-8	-	-	TRBJ2-2	CASRRAFGELFF	TGTGCCAGCAGAAGGGCGTTCGGGGAGCTGTTTTTT
TRBV11-3	medium-sized	-	TRBJ2-4	CASSAVGVAKNIQYF	TGTGCCAGCTCCGCGGTTGGGGTAGCCAAAAACATTCAGTACTTC
TRBV18	-	TRBD2	TRBJ2-4	CASSPGRDIQYF	TGTGCCAGCTCACCAGGGAGGGACATTCAGTACTTC